The clone carrying this TCR beta chain is labeled medium-sized. Antigen: not known. This sample is drawn from a study of early T cells in non-severe SARS-CoV-2 infection. Study information: Sequencing of unsorted whole blood was done on bulk RNA, leaving chains unpaired. Findings of the study overall: Reliance on VDJdb matching favored anti-spike CD8 responses; private and CD4 specificities were missed.

The ends were cut back, 7 bases at V and 6 bases at J, with 16 bases in the middle. Germline-derived CDR1 and CDR2 are SNHLY and FYNNEI. The CDR3 has 14 amino acids. Attachment of unique molecular identifiers was made to individual cDNA molecules. TCRdb called the 5' RACE reads again in MiXCR, with one record for every CDR3 protein. Here the sample spans around 68,000 distinct CDR3 sequences, around an eighth being singletons. The source is an adult who was a healthcare worker with PCR-confirmed SARS-CoV-2 infection or an uninfected control (not recorded which). Sequencing was performed on whole blood, taken at baseline. This chain uses TRBV2 with TRBJ1-5, with D hard to call. CDR3 sequence (DNA): TGTGCCAGCACAGTGGTCGGGGATCCTCAGCCCCAGCATTTT. It translates to CASTVVGDPQPQHF.